This T cell receptor (beta chain) derives from a study of blood T cell repertoires in COVID-19. The table came from immunoSEQ multiplex PCR; TCRdb's copy has only in-frame clones and leaves some out. The sample shows under 200,000 clones, about 85% of them seen only once. Germline lookup yields CDR1 MNHEY and CDR2 SVGAGI. The V end lost 0 bases, the J end lost 8 bases, and 10 bases lay between the germline ends. The CDR3 has 13 residues. Sequenced material: peripheral blood. The source of this sequence is a woman of 80 years or more with acute or convalescent COVID-19. The chain couples TRBV6-5 to TRBJ1-2; a possible D gene is TRBD1 (6 bases). For the CDR3, the DNA is TGTGCCAGCAGTTACTCCCAGGGGCGCGGCTACACCTTC. This gives the protein CASSYSQGRGYTF.